These 25 T cell receptor beta chains were all obtained from the same sample, sequenced in a study of technical replicates of blood from a few donors. Assay: immunoSEQ multiplex PCR; the TCRdb copy retains only in-frame clones and omits some. The table shows under 45,000 clones, with about 96% occurring only once. Sequenced sample: T cells isolated from PBMCs. All receptors come from a human donor in good health.

This clone was observed once. This sequence joins TRBV29-1 and TRBJ1-1; D perhaps matches TRBD1 (5 bases). V shed 0 bases and J shed 1 base, with 12 bases lying between them. Germline-derived CDR1 and CDR2 are SQVTM and ANQGSEA. The length of the CDR3 is 15 residues. Written as DNA, the CDR3 is TGCAGCGTTGAAGATCCCGGGGGTCGGAACACTGAAGCTTTCTTT. Its translation: CSVEDPGGRNTEAFF.

CDR3 residues: CASSPIRDRELPKNIQYF. The CDR3 DNA reads as TGTGCCAGTAGTCCAATCCGGGACAGGGAACTACCTAAAAACATTCAGTACTTC. The chain couples TRBV19 to TRBJ2-4, with 9 bases fitting TRBD1. The CDR3 length is 18 residues. V trimming: 5 bases; J trimming: 4 bases; junction bases outside the gene matches: 15. Germline V gene sequence: CDR1 LNHDA, CDR2 SQIVND (reference sequence).

CDR3: CASSSILGGSGEKLFF. The CDR3 DNA sequence: TGTGCCAGCAGTTCAATTCTCGGGGGAAGCGGAGAAAAACTGTTTTTT. V gene TRBV6-6 combines with J gene TRBJ1-4; D is possibly TRBD1 (5 bases). Per the germline V gene, CDR1 is MNHNY and CDR2 is SVGAGI (reference sequence). The CDR3 spans 16 residues. V lost 4 bases, J lost 8 bases, and 20 bases lay in between.

The chain employs TRBV6-1 and TRBJ2-7, with a tentative D call TRBD1 (5 bases). V lost 1 base, J lost 1 base, and 8 bases lay in between. CDR1 is MNHNS and CDR2 is SASEGT in the germline V gene. The CDR3 extends over 14 amino acids. Written as DNA, the CDR3 is TGTGCCAGCAGTGAAGATTACAGGTCCTACGAGCAGTACTTC. Translation: CASSEDYRSYEQYF.

The V gene is TRBV20-1, the J gene TRBJ2-7; D is possibly TRBD2 (6 bases). Germline assignment: CDR1 DFQATT and CDR2 SNEGSKA (reference sequence). V was clipped by 3 bases and J by 3 bases, with 6 bases between them. The CDR3 sequence is 11 residues long. CDR3 DNA: TGCAGTGCTAGGACTAGCTACGAGCAGTACTTC. This codes for CSARTSYEQYF.

For this clone: Within the sample, other DNA sequences also encode this same CDR3. V is TRBV7-2 and J is TRBJ1-5, with TRBD1 as a possible D gene (5 bases). Germline assignment: CDR1 SGHTA and CDR2 FQGNSA. The CDR3 length is 13 residues. Trimming took off 1 base at V and 6 bases at J, with 7 bases between the two ends. In DNA, the CDR3 is TGTGCCAGCAGCTTAGGGAGGGGTCAGCCCCAGCATTTT. Protein sequence: CASSLGRGQPQHF.

V usage is TRBV5-1 and J usage is TRBJ2-1, with TRBD2 identical over 12 bases. Unmatched junction bases numbered 2, after V lost 5 bases and J lost 5 bases. CDR3 size: 14 residues. In germline, CDR1 is SGHRS, CDR2 YFSETQ. The CDR3 DNA reads as TGCGCCAGCAGTCGGACTAGCGGGAACAATGAGCAGTTCTTC. It is translated as CASSRTSGNNEQFF.

V and J are TRBV10-3 and TRBJ2-3; D remains unclear. Deletions cut 3 bases from V and 2 bases from J, with 12 bases between. Germline loops: CDR1 ENHRY, CDR2 SYGVKD. The CDR3 covers 15 residues. CDR3 protein: CAISDNFANTDTQYF. In DNA form, the CDR3 reads TGTGCCATCAGTGATAACTTCGCGAACACAGATACGCAGTATTTT.

The V call is TRBV19, the J call TRBJ2-3; 11 bases are a match to TRBD2. V trimming: 3 bases; J trimming: 3 bases; junction bases outside the gene matches: 14. Per the germline V gene, CDR1 is LNHDA and CDR2 is SQIVND (reference sequence). The CDR3 totals 19 residues. The CDR3 nucleotides read TGTGCCAGTAGTATCGTAGCGGGAGGGCCGAGAATTGGTACAGATACGCAGTATTTT. Its translation: CASSIVAGGPRIGTDTQYF. The variable domain in full, with the rest retrieved from reference TRBV19 and TRBJ2-3, is DGGITQSPKYLFRKEGQNVTLSCEQNLNHDAMYWYRQDPGQGLRLIYYSQIVNDFQKGDIAEGYSVSREKKESFPLTVTSAQKNPTAFYLCASSIVAGGPRIGTDTQYFGPGTRLTVL.

This sequence joins TRBV6-5 and TRBJ1-1; no clear D. The CDR3 contains 14 residues. The germline V gene encodes CDR1 MNHEY and CDR2 SVGAGI. The V and J ends lost 5 bases and 3 bases respectively, with 13 bases between them. For the CDR3, the DNA is TGTGCCAGCAGTACCCCCAACGAGGACACTGAAGCTTTCTTT. It yields the protein CASSTPNEDTEAFF.

The chain links TRBV2 to TRBJ2-3; 14 nucleotides align to TRBD2. Germline assignment: CDR1 SNHLY and CDR2 FYNNEI. With 5 bases clipped from V and 6 bases from J, the junction kept 1 base outside the gene matches. CDR3 length equals 14 residues. This CDR3 is CASSRLAGGDTQYF. The CDR3 DNA reads TGTGCCAGCAGTCGACTAGCGGGAGGGGATACGCAGTATTTT.

Here the CDR3 reads CASYGVYGYTF. DNA of the CDR3: TGTGCCAGCTACGGAGTGTATGGCTACACCTTC. This chain links TRBV7-2 with TRBJ1-2; D remains ambiguous. V was trimmed by 8 bases and J by 5 bases, leaving 9 bases between them. Germline lookup yields CDR1 SGHTA and CDR2 FQGNSA. The length of the CDR3 is 11 residues.

The chain employs TRBV5-6 and TRBJ1-4; 7 bases map to TRBD1. Germline values: CDR1 SGHDT, CDR2 YYEEEE. This CDR3 is 15 amino acids long. V shed 4 bases and J 2 bases; nucleotides not matched to a gene: 5. This chain's CDR3 is CASSATGRTNEKLFF. CDR3 in DNA: TGTGCCAGCAGCGCGACAGGGAGGACTAATGAAAAACTGTTTTTT.

The table lists this clone with a count of one. The V call is TRBV5-4, the J call TRBJ2-3; D call uncertain. V gave up 0 bases and J gave up 1 base, with 3 bases separating them. The CDR3 consists of 13 residues. Germline values: CDR1 SGHNT, CDR2 YYREEE (reference sequence). DNA for the CDR3: TGTGCCAGCAGCTTGGCGGGCACAGATACGCAGTATTTT. This sequence encodes CASSLAGTDTQYF.

V and J are TRBV9 and TRBJ2-7; D perhaps matches TRBD1 (5 bases). V lost 4 bases to trimming and J lost 6 bases, with 17 bases between them. The CDR3 has 14 residues. Germline V CDR1 and CDR2: SGDLS, YYNGEE. As DNA, the CDR3 is TGTGCCAGCAGCCCCCGCCAGGGATCTTTCGAGCAGTACTTC. Amino acid sequence: CASSPRQGSFEQYF.

This clone has more than one count but fewer than ten. The genes are TRBV10-3 and TRBJ2-7, with D possibly matching TRBD1 (6 bases). This CDR3 has 14 residues. Germline CDR1 and CDR2: ENHRY and SYGVKD. V lost 8 bases, J lost 1 base, and 15 bases lay in between. CDR3 DNA: TGTGCCATCCTTCCCCCGGGACAATCCTACGAGCAGTACTTC. Translating it yields CAILPPGQSYEQYF.

The J gene is TRBJ1-5, the V gene TRBV18, with TRBD1 matching 8 bases. This CDR3 is built from 15 residues. The trim removed 3 bases at V and 3 bases at J, leaving 4 bases unmatched. The V gene's germline CDR1 is KGHSH and CDR2 LQKENI. CDR3 in DNA: TGTGCCAGCTCACCCAGCAGGGGGCACAATCAGCCCCAGCATTTT. Translated: CASSPSRGHNQPQHF.

The rearrangement joins TRBV7-8 to TRBJ1-1; D is undetermined. From germline, CDR1 is SGHVS and CDR2 FQNEAQ. The CDR3 totals 13 residues. The V end was cut by 5 bases, the J end by 2 bases, with 9 bases between. CDR3 bases: TGTGCCAGCAGCGCCCTGACAAACACTGAAGCTTTCTTT. It codes for CASSALTNTEAFF.

This chain uses TRBV9 with TRBJ1-1; D is possibly TRBD1 (5 bases). Germline CDR1 and CDR2: SGDLS and YYNGEE. V shed 0 bases and J shed 1 base, with 13 bases lying between them. The CDR3 is 16 residues long. CDR3 coding DNA: TGTGCCAGCAGCGTAGGAGGGCGGGGCGGGAACACTGAAGCTTTCTTT. Translation: CASSVGGRGGNTEAFF.

About this clone: Other DNA sequences from this sample encode an identical CDR3 as well. This rearrangement joins TRBV28 to TRBJ2-7, with a weak D call TRBD1 (5 bases). Trimming took 8 bases from V and 2 from J, leaving 10 bases between them. The CDR3 runs 12 residues. The germline V gene encodes CDR1 MDHEN and CDR2 SYDVKM. The CDR3 reads CASSRGAYEQYF. CDR3 bases: TGTGCCAGCTCTAGGGGTGCCTACGAGCAGTACTTC.

The chain has TRBV19 and TRBJ1-1; 10 bases are shared with TRBD1. There are 15 residues in the CDR3. V lost 10 bases to trimming and J lost 2 bases; unmatched junction nucleotides: 10. CDR1 is LNHDA, CDR2 SQIVND, per germline (reference sequence). Written as DNA, the CDR3 is TGTGCCAAGATCACCGGGACAGGGGACAACACTGAAGCTTTCTTT. It yields the protein CAKITGTGDNTEAFF.

The chain recombines TRBV6-1 with TRBJ1-1; a possible D gene is TRBD1 (6 bases). V was cut by 6 bases and J by 4 bases, with 15 bases left in between. Germline lookup yields CDR1 MNHNS and CDR2 SASEGT. This CDR3 spans 14 amino acids. In nucleotides, the CDR3 is TGTGCCAGCAGCTATAGACAGGCGGGCACTGAAGCTTTCTTT. Amino acids: CASSYRQAGTEAFF.

The chain uses TRBV6-5 and TRBJ1-2; tentatively, D is TRBD1 (5 bases). Trimming removed 0 bases at V and 2 bases at J, with 7 bases between. Germline V lookup: CDR1 MNHEY, CDR2 SVGAGI. This CDR3 has 14 residues. CDR3 protein: CASSYSSGNYGYTF. The CDR3 DNA sequence: TGTGCCAGCAGTTACTCGTCAGGGAACTATGGCTACACCTTC.

The gene calls are TRBV18 and TRBJ2-1; 15 positions agree with TRBD2. J was trimmed by 14 bases and V by 5 bases; bases with no gene match: 7. Germline CDR1 and CDR2: KGHSH and LQKENI. The CDR3 totals 14 residues. In DNA form, the CDR3 reads TGTGCCAGCTCAGAGGGACTAGCGGGAGGTGGAGAGTTCTTC. It yields the protein CASSEGLAGGGEFF. The full variable domain, rest sourced from reference TRBV18 and TRBJ2-1, is NAGVMQNPRHLVRRRGQEARLRCSPMKGHSHVYWYRQLPEEGLKFMVYLQKENIIDESGMPKERFSAEFPKEGPSILRIQQVVRGDSAAYFCASSEGLAGGGEFFGPGTRLTVL.

The chain uses TRBV2 and TRBJ1-1; D gene ambiguous. Trimming cost V 0 bases and J 1 base, with 9 bases left between them. Germline assignment: CDR1 SNHLY and CDR2 FYNNEI. The CDR3 sequence is 15 residues long. The CDR3 DNA is TGTGCCAGCAGTGAAGCGCCTGTCGGGAACACTGAAGCTTTCTTT. It translates to CASSEAPVGNTEAFF.